Described below is a single T cell receptor beta chain sequence and its context. The antigen remains unidentified. The sample originates from a study of radiotherapy plus CTLA-4 blockade in lung cancer. V was pared by 2 bases and J by 5 bases, with 11 bases of the junction left unmatched. CDR3 length: 17 amino acids. Germline values: CDR1 ENHRY, CDR2 SYGVKD. Repertoires were generated with immunoSEQ multiplex PCR, while TCRdb's copy carries only in-frame clones and drops some. The data hold 50,000 or so clones, with about 72% observed a single time. Study outcomes and limitations: Following radiotherapy plus ipilimumab, tumor-derived TCR clones expanded in the blood.

The chain couples TRBV10-3 to TRBJ2-3, with 9 bases fitting TRBD1. This TCR derives from a human donor with non-small cell lung cancer who had stable disease on radiotherapy plus ipilimumab. The sample consisted of peripheral blood, taken from a patient treated with radiotherapy plus ipilimumab. The DNA for the CDR3 is TGTGCCATCAGTGAGGTCCCGCGGGACAGGGCGGGAGATACGCAGTATTTT. Residues: CAISEVPRDRAGDTQYF.